What follows describes a single T cell receptor (beta chain). What it binds is unknown. These data are taken from a study of spatial heterogeneity in lung cancer. About the research overall: The mean occurrence of each unique TCR and UMI combination in raw reads exceeded 9.5. Findings of the study overall: Among blood samples, ubiquitous expanded tumor TCRs appeared more at resection than at follow-up.

Germline CDR1 SGHTA, CDR2 FQGNSA. This CDR3 is 15 amino acids long. V was pared by 5 bases and J by 1 base, with 12 bases between. Described time point: sample taken at primary tumor resection. Whole RNA, which was extracted from tumor, nontumor lung tissue or frozen PBMC, was sequenced without any cell sorting. In TCRdb, the 5' RACE reads were re-called with MiXCR into one record per CDR3 protein. Of 12,000 to 15,000 distinct CDR3 sequences in the sample, 7.5% to 10% were seen once. The specimen comprised PBMCs, sampled at surgery. The V call is TRBV7-2, the J call TRBJ1-5; D might be TRBD1 (6 bases). The TCR was taken from a female donor with early-stage non-small cell lung cancer. CDR3 coding DNA: TGTGCCAGCAGCACACAGGGTTGGAGCAATCAGCCCCAGCATTTT. Amino acid sequence: CASSTQGWSNQPQHF.